The TCR beta chain under discussion was sequenced for a study of regulatory T cells in long-lasting Graves disease. In its sample, this clonotype was seen many times. Assembly of TCR beta libraries relied on iRepertoire HTBI primers together with Arm-PCR of CDR3 regions. Each CDR3 protein gets one entry after TCRdb re-called the multiplex PCR reads with MiXCR. The sample yields roughly 350,000 distinct CDR3 sequences, around 15% seen once. CDR3 length equals 13 residues. V lost 1 base and J lost 4, with 8 bases in between. The germline V gene has CDR1 SGHAT and CDR2 FQNNGV. Time point indicated: newly diagnosed GD, antithyroid drugs for less than 3 months. The TCR library was made from RNA extracted from PBMCs. Separately, the same data were catalogued under a study of T cells in Graves' hyperthyroidism and ophthalmopathy. That investigation notes: The definition of stable Graves' hyperthyroidism was no ophthalmopathy progression within 18 months.

The source was peripheral blood mononuclear cells (PBMCs), collected at new diagnosis, from a patient treated with antithyroid drugs. This TCR was recovered from a woman aged 18 to 35 with Graves disease. The rearrangement joins TRBV11-2 to TRBJ2-7; possible D gene TRBD1, 5 bases. The CDR3 loop is CASSLGRQYEQYF. The CDR3 nucleotides read TGTGCCAGCAGCTTAGGGAGACAGTACGAGCAGTACTTC.